The T cell receptor beta chain under discussion was sequenced for a study of blood T cell repertoires in COVID-19. The CDR3 length is 15 residues. V was pared by 4 bases and J by 0 bases, with 6 bases of the junction left unmatched. Germline CDR1 and CDR2: SGHTA and FQGNSA. In the authors' methods: Quantification of nucleated cells was approximated via reference gene primer amplification. Libraries were prepared by immunoSEQ multiplex PCR; TCRdb keeps only in-frame clonotypes and omits some of them. The V and J calls and clone size are taken from that table; D and trimming were inferred from the DNA. The sample lists over 200,000 clones, about 86% occurring once. Donors were grouped by their self-reported clinical history.

The chain links TRBV7-2 to TRBJ2-7, with 7 bases identical to TRBD2. The source material was PBMCs or T cells enriched from blood (not recorded which). This sequence was found in a woman between 45 and 65 years old with acute COVID-19. CDR3 sequence reads: CASSSTRDYSYEQYF. As DNA, the CDR3 is TGTGCCAGCAGCTCAACGCGGGACTACTCCTACGAGCAGTACTTC.